This TCR beta chain was found in a study of response to subunit inactivated influenza vaccine. General study results and limits: That few new T cells are recruited by each seasonal influenza vaccination was the authors' suggestion.

This clonotype came up a few times. No antigen is known for it. TCRdb passed the RT-PCR reads through MiXCR, listing each CDR3 protein once. Altogether hundreds of thousands of distinct CDR3 sequences are present, less than 10% being singletons, with the ten largest covering roughly 13%. Germline V gene lookup returns CDR1 LGHNA and CDR2 YNFKEQ. The CDR3 has 14 amino acids. Germline trimming cut 6 bases from V and 0 bases from J; bases unmatched to any gene: 3. The sample consisted of PBMCs from blood, taken less than 30 months after vaccination. The receptor's source is a man between 45 and 75 years old who received an inactivated influenza vaccine. The rearrangement joins TRBV4-2 to TRBJ2-5, with 8 positions matching TRBD1. The CDR3 protein is CASRGDRYQETQYF. Written as DNA, the CDR3 is TGTGCCAGCAGGGGGGACAGGTACCAAGAGACCCAGTACTTC.